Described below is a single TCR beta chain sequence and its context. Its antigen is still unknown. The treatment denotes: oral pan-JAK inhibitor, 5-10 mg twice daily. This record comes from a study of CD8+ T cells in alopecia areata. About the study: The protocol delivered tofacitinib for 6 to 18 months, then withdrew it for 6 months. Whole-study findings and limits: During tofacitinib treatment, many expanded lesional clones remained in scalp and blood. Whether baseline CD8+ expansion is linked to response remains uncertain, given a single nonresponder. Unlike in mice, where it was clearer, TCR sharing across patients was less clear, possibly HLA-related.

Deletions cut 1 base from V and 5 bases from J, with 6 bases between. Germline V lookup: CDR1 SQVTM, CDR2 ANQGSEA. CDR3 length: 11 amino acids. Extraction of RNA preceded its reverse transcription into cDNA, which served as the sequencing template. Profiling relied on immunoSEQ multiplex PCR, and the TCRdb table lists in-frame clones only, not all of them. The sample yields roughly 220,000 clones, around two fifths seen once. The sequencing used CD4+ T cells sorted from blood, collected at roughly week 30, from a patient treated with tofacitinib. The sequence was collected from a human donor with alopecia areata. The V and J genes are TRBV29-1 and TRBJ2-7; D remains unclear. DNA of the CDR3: TGCAGCGTTGAAGGGTCCCACGAGCAGTACTTC. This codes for CSVEGSHEQYF.